This TCR beta chain was sequenced for a study of T cell responses to AZD1222 COVID-19 vaccine. Points from the study as a whole: Per reports, nearly half of all spike-specific TCRs target regions that are unmutated in variants. At baseline, just five to seven AZD1222 recipients tested seropositive. Donors skewed white British and female; clonal diversity was possibly underestimated.

Some clones are missing from TCRdb's copy, which holds only in-frame ones; the method was immunoSEQ multiplex PCR. Of about 120,000 clones listed, about 92% are singletons. Of note for this clone: The antigen is unknown.

The CDR3 spans 15 residues. In germline, CDR1 is SGHRS, CDR2 YFSETQ. V shed 1 base and J 8 bases; nucleotides not matched to a gene: 5. The chain is built from TRBV5-1 and TRBJ1-6, with 8 bases aligning to TRBD1. The starting material was peripheral blood, obtained 28 days after the second AZD1222 dose. This sequence originates from an adult who received the AZD1222 COVID-19 vaccine. In DNA form, the CDR3 reads TGCGCCAGCAGCTTGAGTGACAGGGGAGATTCACCCCTCCACTTT. Encoded protein: CASSLSDRGDSPLHF.